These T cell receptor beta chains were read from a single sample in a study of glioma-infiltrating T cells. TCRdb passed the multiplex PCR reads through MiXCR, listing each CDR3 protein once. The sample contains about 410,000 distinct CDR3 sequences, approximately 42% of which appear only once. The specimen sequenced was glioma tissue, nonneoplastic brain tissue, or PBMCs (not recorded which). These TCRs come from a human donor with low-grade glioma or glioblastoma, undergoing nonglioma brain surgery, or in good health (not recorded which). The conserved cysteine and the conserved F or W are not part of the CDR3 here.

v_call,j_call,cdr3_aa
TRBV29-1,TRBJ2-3,SVQEGVTDTQY
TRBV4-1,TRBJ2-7,GSSATGGNEQY
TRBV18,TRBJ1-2,ASSPDRRNGYT
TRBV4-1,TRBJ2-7,ASSQVGHTYEQY
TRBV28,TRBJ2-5,ASSRRAQY
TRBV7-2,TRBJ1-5,ASSPPGGAFGPQH
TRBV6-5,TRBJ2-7,ASSFAGHHEQY
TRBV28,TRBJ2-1,ASSLRGRSGRVGF
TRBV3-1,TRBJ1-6,ASSQNPDSRNSPLH
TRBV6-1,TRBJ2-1,ASSESSYYNKQF
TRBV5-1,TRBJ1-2,ASSEVSNYGYT
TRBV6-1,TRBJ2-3,ASSERGRAGTDTQY
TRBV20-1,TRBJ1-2,SASPSGQIYGYT
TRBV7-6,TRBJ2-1,ASSLGLAGPNEQF
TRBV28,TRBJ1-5,ASSPRGHAYNQPQH
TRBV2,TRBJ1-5,ASSDTAQPQH
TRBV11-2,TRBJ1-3,ASSLTGTGLGNTIY
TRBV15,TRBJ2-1,ATSRDRGGDYNEQF
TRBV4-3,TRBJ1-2,ASSQGGAQERVYGYT
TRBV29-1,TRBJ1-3,SVEEGPGNTIY
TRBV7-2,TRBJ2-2,ASGRTGSNTGELF
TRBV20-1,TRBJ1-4,SARGPGQRTTNEKLF
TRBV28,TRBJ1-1,ASKTGTVEAF